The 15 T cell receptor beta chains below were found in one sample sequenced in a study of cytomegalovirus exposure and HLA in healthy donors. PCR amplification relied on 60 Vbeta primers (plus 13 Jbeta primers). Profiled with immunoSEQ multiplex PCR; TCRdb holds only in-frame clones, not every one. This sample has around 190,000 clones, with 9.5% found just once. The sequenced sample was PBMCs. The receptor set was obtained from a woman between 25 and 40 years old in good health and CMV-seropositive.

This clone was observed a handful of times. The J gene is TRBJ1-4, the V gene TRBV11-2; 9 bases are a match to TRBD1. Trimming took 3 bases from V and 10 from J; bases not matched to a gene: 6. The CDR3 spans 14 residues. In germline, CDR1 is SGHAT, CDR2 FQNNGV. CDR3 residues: CASSFGQGYGKLFF. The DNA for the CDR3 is TGTGCCAGCAGCTTCGGACAGGGGTATGGAAAACTGTTTTTT.

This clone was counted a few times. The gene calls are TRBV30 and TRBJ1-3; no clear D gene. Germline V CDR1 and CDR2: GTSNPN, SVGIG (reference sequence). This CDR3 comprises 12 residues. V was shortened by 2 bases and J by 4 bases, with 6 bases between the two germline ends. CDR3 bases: TGTGCCTGGAGTCCAACAGGAAACACCATATATTTT. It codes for CAWSPTGNTIYF.

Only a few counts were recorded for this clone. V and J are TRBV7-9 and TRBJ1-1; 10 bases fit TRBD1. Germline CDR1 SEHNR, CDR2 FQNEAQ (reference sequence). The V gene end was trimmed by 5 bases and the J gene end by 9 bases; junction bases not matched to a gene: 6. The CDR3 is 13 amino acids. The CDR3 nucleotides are TGTGCCAGCAGCCTCCGGGACAGGGGCCAAGCTTTCTTT. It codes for CASSLRDRGQAFF.

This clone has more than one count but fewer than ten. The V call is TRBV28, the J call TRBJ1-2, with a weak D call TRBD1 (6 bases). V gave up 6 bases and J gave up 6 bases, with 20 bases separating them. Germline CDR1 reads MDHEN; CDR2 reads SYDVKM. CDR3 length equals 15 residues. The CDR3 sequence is CASRPQGRVSHGYTF. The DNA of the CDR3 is TGTGCCAGCAGACCTCAGGGGAGGGTTTCTCATGGCTACACCTTC.

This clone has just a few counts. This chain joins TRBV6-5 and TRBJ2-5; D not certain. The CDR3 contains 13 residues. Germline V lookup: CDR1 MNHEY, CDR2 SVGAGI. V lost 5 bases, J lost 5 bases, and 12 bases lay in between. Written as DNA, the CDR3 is TGTGCCAGCAGTCACGTGACCGGGGAGACCCAGTACTTC. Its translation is CASSHVTGETQYF.

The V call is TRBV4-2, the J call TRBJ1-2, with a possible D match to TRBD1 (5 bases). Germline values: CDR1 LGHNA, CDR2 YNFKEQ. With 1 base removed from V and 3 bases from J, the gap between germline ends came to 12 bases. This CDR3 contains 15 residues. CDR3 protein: CASSQVGGNYYGYTF. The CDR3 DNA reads TGTGCCAGCAGCCAAGTGGGGGGGAATTACTATGGCTACACCTTC.

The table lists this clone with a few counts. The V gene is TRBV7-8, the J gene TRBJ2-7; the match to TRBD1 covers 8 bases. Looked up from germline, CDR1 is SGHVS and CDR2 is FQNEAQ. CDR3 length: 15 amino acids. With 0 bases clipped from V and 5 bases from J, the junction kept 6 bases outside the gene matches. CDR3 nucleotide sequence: TGTGCCAGCAGCTTAGCCGGGGACAGGATAAACGAGCAGTACTTC. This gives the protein CASSLAGDRINEQYF.

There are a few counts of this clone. The DNA for the CDR3 is TGTGCCAGCAGTGAGGGCAGGGTGGGGCATTTT. Translating gives CASSEGRVGHF. J is TRBJ1-5 and V is TRBV6-1, with D maybe TRBD1 (5 bases). The ends were cut back, 3 bases at V and 15 bases at J, with 12 bases in the middle. Germline CDR1 MNHNS, CDR2 SASEGT. This CDR3 is 11 amino acids long.

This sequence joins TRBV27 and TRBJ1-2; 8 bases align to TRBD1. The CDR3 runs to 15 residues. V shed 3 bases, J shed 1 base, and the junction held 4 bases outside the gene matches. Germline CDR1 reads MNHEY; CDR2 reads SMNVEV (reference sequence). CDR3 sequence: CASSFAGGRNYGYTF. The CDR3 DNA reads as TGTGCCAGCAGTTTCGCAGGGGGCCGTAACTATGGCTACACCTTC.

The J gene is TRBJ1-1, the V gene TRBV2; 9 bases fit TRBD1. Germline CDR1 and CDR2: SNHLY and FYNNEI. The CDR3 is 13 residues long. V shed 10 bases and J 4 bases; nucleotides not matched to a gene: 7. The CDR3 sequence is CATGTGLGTEAFF. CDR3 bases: TGTGCCACGGGGACAGGGTTGGGCACTGAAGCTTTCTTT.

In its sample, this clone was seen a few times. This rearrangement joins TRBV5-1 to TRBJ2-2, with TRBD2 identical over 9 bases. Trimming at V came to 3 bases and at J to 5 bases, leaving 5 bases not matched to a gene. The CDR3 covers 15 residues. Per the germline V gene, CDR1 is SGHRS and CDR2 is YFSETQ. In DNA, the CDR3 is TGCGCCAGCAGCTCGGGACTAGCCGGGACCGGGGAGCTGTTTTTT. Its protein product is CASSSGLAGTGELFF.

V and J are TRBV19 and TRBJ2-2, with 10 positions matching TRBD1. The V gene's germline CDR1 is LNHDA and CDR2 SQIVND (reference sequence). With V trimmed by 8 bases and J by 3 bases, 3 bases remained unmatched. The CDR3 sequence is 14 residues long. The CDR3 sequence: CASLDRGDTGELFF. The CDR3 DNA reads TGTGCCAGTCTGGACAGGGGGGACACCGGGGAGCTGTTTTTT. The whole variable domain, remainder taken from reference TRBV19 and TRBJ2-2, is DGGITQSPKYLFRKEGQNVTLSCEQNLNHDAMYWYRQDPGQGLRLIYYSQIVNDFQKGDIAEGYSVSREKKESFPLTVTSAQKNPTAFYLCASLDRGDTGELFFGEGSRLTVL.

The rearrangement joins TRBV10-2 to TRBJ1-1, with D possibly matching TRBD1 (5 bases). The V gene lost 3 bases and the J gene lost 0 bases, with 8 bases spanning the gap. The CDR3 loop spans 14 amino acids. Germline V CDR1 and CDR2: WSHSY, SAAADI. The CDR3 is CASSDRVMNTEAFF. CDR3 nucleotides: TGCGCCAGCAGTGACAGGGTCATGAACACTGAAGCTTTCTTT.

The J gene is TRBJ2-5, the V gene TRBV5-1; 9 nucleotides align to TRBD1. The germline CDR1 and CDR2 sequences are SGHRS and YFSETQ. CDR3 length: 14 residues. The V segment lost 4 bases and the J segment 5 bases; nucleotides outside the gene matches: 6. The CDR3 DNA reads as TGCGCCAGCAGCGGACACAGGGGGCGGGAGACCCAGTACTTC. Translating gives CASSGHRGRETQYF. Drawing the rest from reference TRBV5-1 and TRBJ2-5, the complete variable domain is KAGVTQTPRYLIKTRGQQVTLSCSPISGHRSVSWYQQTPGQGLQFLFEYFSETQRNKGNFPGRFSGRQFSNSRSEMNVSTLELGDSALYLCASSGHRGRETQYFGPGTRLLVL.

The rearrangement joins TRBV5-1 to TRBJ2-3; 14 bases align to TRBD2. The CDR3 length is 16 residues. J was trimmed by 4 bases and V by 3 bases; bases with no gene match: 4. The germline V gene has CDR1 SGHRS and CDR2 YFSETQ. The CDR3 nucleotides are TGCGCCAGCAGCTCCTCGACTAGCGGGAGGGCAGATACGCAGTATTTT. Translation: CASSSSTSGRADTQYF.